This T cell receptor (beta chain) was identified during a study of identical twins. This clonotype was recorded at least ten times. As yet, its antigen is unknown. Unique molecular identifiers were present on the cDNA, and a universal primer site came from template switching. MiXCR was run by TCRdb on the 5' RACE reads, yielding one entry per CDR3 protein. The table shows roughly 690,000 distinct CDR3 sequences, with roughly 6.2% occurring only once. The study's findings and limits: Twin-shared out-of-frame alpha sequences showed excess low generation probability.

The specimen sequenced was naive T cells sorted from blood. The source is a young man in good health.

CDR3: CASSPPRGAKNIQYF. The CDR3 coding sequence is TGTGCCAGCAGTCCCCCGAGGGGAGCCAAAAACATTCAGTACTTC. The rearrangement links TRBV12-3 or TRBV12-4 to TRBJ2-4; perhaps D is TRBD1 or TRBD2 (5 bases each). The CDR3 is made up of 15 amino acids. The V and J ends lost 5 bases and 0 bases respectively, with 11 bases between them.